The source of this T cell receptor beta chain is a study of graft-versus-host responses after intestinal transplantation. The wider study: All recipients were given anti-thymocyte globulin induction, and tacrolimus and steroids were then administered for approximately 3 years.

The assay was immunoSEQ multiplex PCR, and TCRdb's table has in-frame clones only and misses some. This sample has some 18,000 clones, with about nine tenths found just once. Germline CDR1 MDHEN, CDR2 SYDVKM. V was pared by 7 bases and J by 0 bases, with 14 bases between. The CDR3 spans 15 residues. This sequence originates from a human patient who received an intestinal transplant, so some T cells may come from the graft donor. Material: PBMCs, obtained around 350 days after transplant. This rearrangement joins TRBV28 to TRBJ2-3; no reliable D call. CDR3 region: CASTLVAHSTDTQYF. DNA for the CDR3: TGTGCCAGCACCTTAGTCGCCCATAGCACAGATACGCAGTATTTT.